Below are 30 T cell receptor beta chains sequenced from a single sample in a study of cytomegalovirus exposure and HLA in healthy donors. Use of 60 Vbeta and 13 Jbeta primers characterized the PCR. Clones were sequenced by immunoSEQ multiplex PCR, and TCRdb holds only the in-frame ones, with some missing. The sample consists of roughly 83,000 clones, less than 85% of them appearing once. The specimen sequenced was PBMCs. The origin of the receptors is a man aged 60 to 75 in good health and CMV-seronegative.

This clone appeared a single time. The V call is TRBV6-5, the J call TRBJ2-3; D is unresolved. Germline-derived CDR1 and CDR2 are MNHEY and SVGAGI. This CDR3 has 14 residues. With 0 bases removed from V and 0 bases from J, the gap between germline ends came to 4 bases. CDR3 loop: CASSYSRSTDTQYF. The CDR3, as DNA: TGTGCCAGCAGTTACTCGAGGAGCACAGATACGCAGTATTTT.

The V gene is TRBV6-5, the J gene TRBJ2-5, with D perhaps TRBD2 (5 bases). The germline V and J ends were trimmed by 2 bases and 5 bases, with 12 bases remaining between them. The CDR3 runs 14 residues. The germline V gene has CDR1 MNHEY and CDR2 SVGAGI. Here the CDR3 DNA reads TGTGCCAGCAGTTACGGGAGAGAGCGGGAGACCCAGTACTTC. This translates into CASSYGRERETQYF.

This clone was seen a few times. The rearrangement links TRBV2 to TRBJ1-2; perhaps TRBD1 as D (6 bases). This CDR3 has 14 amino acids. CDR1 and CDR2 from the germline V gene are SNHLY and FYNNEI. CDR3 protein: CASQGGKINYGYTF. As DNA, the CDR3 is TGTGCTTCCCAAGGGGGAAAAATTAACTATGGCTACACCTTC.

The chain couples TRBV9 to TRBJ2-2; maybe TRBD2 (6 bases). CDR1 is SGDLS and CDR2 is YYNGEE in the germline V gene. V lost 0 bases, J lost 4 bases, and 10 bases lay in between. There are 15 residues in the CDR3. CDR3 in DNA: TGTGCCAGCAGCGTAGTGGGGGGTCGCACCGGGGAGCTGTTTTTT. This sequence encodes CASSVVGGRTGELFF.

The J gene is TRBJ2-5, the V gene TRBV5-4, with 9 bases matching TRBD2. TRBJ2-7 explains the end of the DNA better; the J call may be wrong. Germline loops: CDR1 SGHNT, CDR2 YYREEE (reference sequence). The CDR3 contains 15 residues. CDR3 in amino acids: CASSFSAGGFDEQYF. DNA of the CDR3: TGTGCCAGCAGCTTCTCGGCGGGGGGGTTTGACGAGCAGTACTTC.

This clone was recorded a few times. The chain employs TRBV5-1 and TRBJ1-1; 7 bases map to TRBD1. CDR3 length: 14 amino acids. The V segment lost 4 bases and the J segment 1 base; nucleotides outside the gene matches: 4. Germline lookup yields CDR1 SGHRS and CDR2 YFSETQ. The CDR3 is CASSPGQTNTEAFF. The CDR3 DNA follows: TGCGCCAGCAGCCCGGGACAGACGAACACTGAAGCTTTCTTT.

The chain links TRBV7-9 to TRBJ1-2, with 7 nucleotides matching TRBD1. The CDR3 length is 10 residues. Unmatched junction bases numbered 6, after V lost 6 bases and J lost 14 bases. CDR1 and CDR2 (germline): SEHNR, FQNEAQ (reference sequence). CDR3 bases: TGTGCCAGCAGGGGAGACAGGGAAACCTTC. Translated, it gives CASRGDRETF.

This chain joins TRBV6-1 and TRBJ2-5, with 8 bases identical to TRBD2. The CDR3 covers 13 residues. V was pared by 8 bases and J by 5 bases, with 7 bases of the junction left unmatched. In germline, CDR1 is MNHNS, CDR2 SASEGT. CDR3 nucleotides: TGTGCCAGCGAAAGCGGGGGACGGGAGACCCAGTACTTC. The encoded protein is CASESGGRETQYF.

A few counts support this clone. The gene calls are TRBV4-2 and TRBJ2-7; the D gene is possibly TRBD2 (6 bases). Trimming stripped 0 bases from V and 9 bases from J, with 12 bases between. Germline CDR1 is LGHNA and CDR2 is YNFKEQ. This CDR3 spans 13 amino acids. The CDR3 is CASSQDRRGTQYF. The CDR3, as DNA: TGTGCCAGCAGCCAAGATAGGCGGGGAACGCAGTACTTC.

The genes are TRBV5-5 and TRBJ2-3; TRBD1 agrees at 7 bases. The CDR3 length is 14 residues. V shed 4 bases, J shed 4 bases, and the junction held 6 bases outside the gene matches. Germline CDR1 reads SGHKS; CDR2 reads YYEKEE (reference sequence). DNA for the CDR3: TGTGCCAGCAGCCAAAGGGGGCTGGCAGATACGCAGTATTTT. Amino acids: CASSQRGLADTQYF.

CDR3 in amino acids: CASSPASGAKDTQYF. The CDR3 DNA reads as TGTGCCAGCAGCCCAGCTAGCGGGGCGAAAGATACGCAGTATTTT. The chain combines TRBV6-6 with TRBJ2-3, with 9 bases aligning to TRBD2. There are 15 residues in the CDR3. Unmatched junction bases numbered 9, after V lost 6 bases and J lost 5 bases. CDR1 MNHNY and CDR2 SVGAGI come from the germline V gene (reference sequence).

This clone has only a few counts. The rearrangement uses TRBV6-5 and TRBJ2-5; 9 bases line up with TRBD2. Per the germline V gene, CDR1 is MNHEY and CDR2 is SVGAGI. This CDR3 is built from 16 residues. Germline trimming cut 2 bases from V and 2 bases from J; bases unmatched to any gene: 6. The CDR3 DNA is TGTGCCAGCAGTTACCGGGAGCGGGGGGATCAAGAGACCCAGTACTTC. This codes for CASSYRERGDQETQYF.

The chain combines TRBV7-3 with TRBJ2-7; TRBD2 might be the D (6 bases). In germline, CDR1 is SGHTA, CDR2 FQGTGA. Trimming removed 3 bases from V and 4 bases from J, with 13 bases in between. The CDR3 contains 14 residues. The chain's CDR3 is CASSLGGTQYEQYF. The CDR3 nucleotides read TGTGCCAGCAGCTTGGGAGGAACGCAATACGAGCAGTACTTC.

V is TRBV6-5 and J is TRBJ1-5; 7 positions agree with TRBD1. The CDR3 covers 12 residues. CDR1 is MNHEY, CDR2 SVGAGI, per germline. V shed 8 bases and J 4 bases; nucleotides not matched to a gene: 2. The CDR3 here is CASGTDNQPQHF. CDR3 nucleotides: TGTGCCAGCGGGACAGATAATCAGCCCCAGCATTTT.

The chain joins TRBV7-8 to TRBJ1-5; unclear D gene. Trimming removed 7 bases at V and 7 bases at J, with 20 bases between. Germline CDR1 reads SGHVS; CDR2 reads FQNEAQ. CDR3 length: 15 residues. In nucleotides, the CDR3 is TGTGCCAGCAACGCGCTCGTGGAGAGCGGACAGCCCCAGCATTTT. This encodes CASNALVESGQPQHF.

In this sample, this clone turned up a few times. V and J are TRBV6-1 and TRBJ2-2, with D perhaps matching TRBD1 (6 bases). The CDR3 sequence is 15 residues long. Trimming pared 5 bases from V and 2 bases from J, leaving 12 bases between. From germline, CDR1 is MNHNS and CDR2 SASEGT. The CDR3, as DNA: TGTGCCAGCAGTCCCCGGACAGCCAACACCGGGGAGCTGTTTTTT. It specifies CASSPRTANTGELFF.

This rearrangement joins TRBV4-1 to TRBJ1-1; tentatively, D is TRBD1 (5 bases). The CDR3 totals 13 residues. Trimming took off 4 bases at V and 5 bases at J, with 11 bases between the two ends. Germline assignment: CDR1 MGHRA and CDR2 YSYEKL. The CDR3 DNA reads as TGCGCCAGCAGCCGGCTGGGGGGGACTGAAGCTTTCTTT. Translation: CASSRLGGTEAFF.

The rearrangement joins TRBV7-8 to TRBJ2-1; weak D call: TRBD1 (6 bases). The V gene's germline CDR1 is SGHVS and CDR2 FQNEAQ. V lost 1 base and J 4 bases, leaving 11 bases between the germline ends. The CDR3 sequence is 15 residues long. This CDR3 is CASSLEGDEYNEQFF. The CDR3 DNA reads as TGTGCCAGCAGCTTAGAGGGGGACGAATACAATGAGCAGTTCTTC. Full variable domain (outside the CDR3, taken from reference TRBV7-8 and TRBJ2-1): GAGVSQSPRYKVAKRGQDVALRCDPISGHVSLFWYQQALGQGPEFLTYFQNEAQLDKSGLPSDRFFAERPEGSVSTLKIQRTQQEDSAVYLCASSLEGDEYNEQFFGPGTRLTVL.

The rearrangement links TRBV5-1 to TRBJ1-1, with D possibly matching TRBD1 (5 bases). V dropped 2 bases and J dropped 0 bases, with 8 bases sitting between them. Germline V gene sequence: CDR1 SGHRS, CDR2 YFSETQ. This CDR3 has 14 residues. CDR3 nucleotides: TGCGCCAGCAGCTTCGGGGGGTTGAACACTGAAGCTTTCTTT. Protein: CASSFGGLNTEAFF.

This clone was seen only once. V and J are TRBV11-2 and TRBJ2-7; possible D gene TRBD1, 8 bases. Trimming pared 4 bases from V and 4 bases from J, leaving 11 bases between. In germline, CDR1 is SGHAT, CDR2 FQNNGV. CDR3 size: 13 residues. The CDR3 sequence: CASSYRGGYEQYF. CDR3 coding DNA: TGTGCCAGCAGCTACAGGGGGGGTTACGAGCAGTACTTC.

The chain has TRBV6-1 and TRBJ2-7; possibly TRBD1 for D (6 bases). CDR1 MNHNS and CDR2 SASEGT come from the germline V gene. V shed 1 base and J shed 5 bases, with 12 bases lying between them. This CDR3 contains 14 residues. In nucleotides, the CDR3 is TGTGCCAGCAGTGAAGTTCCAGGGGCGGACGAGCAGTACTTC. Its translation: CASSEVPGADEQYF.

This sequence joins TRBV6-5 and TRBJ1-4, with D uncertain. The germline V and J ends were trimmed by 0 bases and 4 bases, with 9 bases remaining between them. CDR1 MNHEY and CDR2 SVGAGI come from the germline V gene. The length of the CDR3 is 15 residues. The CDR3, as DNA: TGTGCCAGCAGTTACTCCCACAGTCTTAATGAAAAACTGTTTTTT. Protein: CASSYSHSLNEKLFF.

The chain is built from TRBV10-2 and TRBJ2-5; the D gene is possibly TRBD2 (6 bases). Germline V gene sequence: CDR1 WSHSY, CDR2 SAAADI. V was clipped by 3 bases and J by 2 bases, with 16 bases between them. The CDR3 loop spans 16 amino acids. The CDR3 is CASSEHSGGNQETQYF. CDR3 nucleotides: TGCGCCAGCAGTGAACATTCCGGGGGAAATCAAGAGACCCAGTACTTC.

This rearrangement joins TRBV18 to TRBJ1-5; tentative D call: TRBD1 (5 bases). Germline lookup yields CDR1 KGHSH and CDR2 LQKENI. V was trimmed by 5 bases and J by 3 bases, leaving 8 bases between them. This CDR3 is built from 13 residues. CDR3 bases: TGTGCCAGCTCAGACAGCTACAATCAGCCCCAGCATTTT. Its protein is CASSDSYNQPQHF.

The chain employs TRBV6-6 and TRBJ1-1; unclear D gene. Germline V gene lookup returns CDR1 MNHNY and CDR2 SVGAGI (reference sequence). The CDR3 is made up of 13 amino acids. V shed 2 bases and J shed 3 bases, with 7 bases lying between them. CDR3 coding DNA: TGTGCCAGCAGTTACGGCAGGCACACTGAAGCTTTCTTT. Protein sequence: CASSYGRHTEAFF.

The chain carries TRBV6-6 and TRBJ2-1; 10 nucleotides align to TRBD1. V trimming: 2 bases; J trimming: 6 bases; junction bases outside the gene matches: 4. Germline V CDR1 and CDR2: MNHNY, SVGAGI (reference sequence). CDR3 size: 15 residues. CDR3 amino acids: CASSYGTGVINEQFF. CDR3 DNA sequence: TGTGCCAGCAGTTACGGGACAGGGGTTATCAATGAGCAGTTCTTC.

The gene calls are TRBV5-1 and TRBJ2-1, with 12 bases aligning to TRBD2. Trimming at V came to 1 base and at J to 2 bases, leaving 1 base not matched to a gene. This CDR3 comprises 16 residues. Germline values: CDR1 SGHRS, CDR2 YFSETQ. CDR3 protein: CASSLWTSGTYNEQFF. Written as DNA, the CDR3 is TGCGCCAGCAGCTTGTGGACTAGCGGGACCTACAATGAGCAGTTCTTC.

V is TRBV19 and J is TRBJ2-7, with D perhaps matching TRBD1 (6 bases). The CDR3 contains 14 residues. Trimming took 6 bases from V and 1 from J, leaving 13 bases between them. Germline values: CDR1 LNHDA, CDR2 SQIVND (reference sequence). CDR3: CASRDAGDSYEQYF. CDR3 in DNA: TGTGCCAGTAGGGACGCAGGGGATTCCTACGAGCAGTACTTC.

The chain recombines TRBV5-1 with TRBJ1-1, with no clear D. The CDR3 is 16 amino acids. Per germline, CDR1 SGHRS and CDR2 YFSETQ. V lost 0 bases, J lost 4 bases, and 16 bases lay in between. The CDR3 loop is CASSLDSGEGSTEAFF. The CDR3 coding sequence is TGCGCCAGCAGCTTGGATTCCGGGGAAGGAAGCACTGAAGCTTTCTTT.

Comments on this clone: The germline gene is not matched at one end of the junction; a read error may be the cause. The chain links TRBV7-9 to TRBJ1-3; D is undetermined. Germline V lookup: CDR1 SEHNR, CDR2 FQNEAQ (reference sequence). The CDR3 is made up of 16 amino acids. CDR3 amino acids: CSSSLAFGSSGNTIYF. The CDR3 bases are TGTTCCAGCAGCTTAGCGTTCGGGAGCTCTGGAAACACCATATATTTT. Complete variable domain (other parts from reference TRBV7-9 and TRBJ1-3): DTGVSQNPRHKITKRGQNVTFRCDPISEHNRLYWYRQTLGQGPEFLTYFQNEAQLEKSRLLSDRFSAERPKGSFSTLEIQRTEQGDSAMYLCSSSLAFGSSGNTIYFGEGSWLTVV.